This entry is about one T cell receptor (beta chain). Sequencing was performed with immunoSEQ multiplex PCR; in TCRdb, only in-frame clones are kept and a portion is missing. Here the sample spans approximately 250,000 clones, 88% being singletons. Categorization into cohorts depended on clinical history that participants reported. Within the 2 weeks before study entry, each person in the exposed group met a COVID-19 case. The data were taken from a study of blood T cell repertoires in COVID-19. About the research overall: Material from acute and convalescent COVID-19 was sourced from the United States, Italy and Spain.

The CDR3 contains 14 residues. V lost 1 base and J 7 bases, leaving 11 bases between the germline ends. Germline V CDR1 and CDR2: SGHTA, FQGNSA. Material for sequencing was PBMCs or T cells enriched from blood (not recorded which). This rearrangement joins TRBV7-2 to TRBJ1-5; the D is unclear. The origin of this receptor is a woman between 40 and 50 years old who had been exposed to COVID-19. CDR3 amino acids: CASSLGSLSQPQHF. In DNA, the CDR3 is TGTGCCAGCAGCTTAGGATCGTTGAGCCAGCCCCAGCATTTT.